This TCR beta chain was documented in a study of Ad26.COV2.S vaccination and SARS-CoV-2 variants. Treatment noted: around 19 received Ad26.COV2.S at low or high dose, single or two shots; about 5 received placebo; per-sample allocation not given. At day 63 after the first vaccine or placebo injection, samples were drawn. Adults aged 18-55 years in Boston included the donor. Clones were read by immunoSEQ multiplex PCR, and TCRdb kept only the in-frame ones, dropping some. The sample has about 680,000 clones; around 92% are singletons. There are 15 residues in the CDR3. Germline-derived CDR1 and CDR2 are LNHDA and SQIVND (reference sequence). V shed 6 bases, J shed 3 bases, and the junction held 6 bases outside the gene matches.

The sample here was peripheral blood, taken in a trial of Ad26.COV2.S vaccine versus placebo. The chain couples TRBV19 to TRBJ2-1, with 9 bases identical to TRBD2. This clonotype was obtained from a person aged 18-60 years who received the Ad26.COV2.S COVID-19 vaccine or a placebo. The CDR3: CASRETSGDYNEQFF. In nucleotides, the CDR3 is TGTGCCAGTAGAGAGACTAGCGGAGACTACAATGAGCAGTTCTTC.